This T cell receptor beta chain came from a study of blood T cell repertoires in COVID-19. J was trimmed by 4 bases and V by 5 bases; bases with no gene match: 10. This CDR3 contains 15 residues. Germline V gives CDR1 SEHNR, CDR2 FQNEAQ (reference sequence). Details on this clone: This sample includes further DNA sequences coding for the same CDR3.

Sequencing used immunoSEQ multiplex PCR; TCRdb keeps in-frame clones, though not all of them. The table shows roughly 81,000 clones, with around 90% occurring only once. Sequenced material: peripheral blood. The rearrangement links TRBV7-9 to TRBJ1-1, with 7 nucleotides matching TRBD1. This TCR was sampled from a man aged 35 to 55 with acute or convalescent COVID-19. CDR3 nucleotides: TGTGCCAGCAGCCTTGGAGGGGGCGCGGGCACTGAAGCTTTCTTT. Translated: CASSLGGGAGTEAFF. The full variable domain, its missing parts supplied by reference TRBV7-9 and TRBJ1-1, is DTGVSQNPRHKITKRGQNVTFRCDPISEHNRLYWYRQTLGQGPEFLTYFQNEAQLEKSRLLSDRFSAERPKGSFSTLEIQRTEQGDSAMYLCASSLGGGAGTEAFFGQGTRLTVV.